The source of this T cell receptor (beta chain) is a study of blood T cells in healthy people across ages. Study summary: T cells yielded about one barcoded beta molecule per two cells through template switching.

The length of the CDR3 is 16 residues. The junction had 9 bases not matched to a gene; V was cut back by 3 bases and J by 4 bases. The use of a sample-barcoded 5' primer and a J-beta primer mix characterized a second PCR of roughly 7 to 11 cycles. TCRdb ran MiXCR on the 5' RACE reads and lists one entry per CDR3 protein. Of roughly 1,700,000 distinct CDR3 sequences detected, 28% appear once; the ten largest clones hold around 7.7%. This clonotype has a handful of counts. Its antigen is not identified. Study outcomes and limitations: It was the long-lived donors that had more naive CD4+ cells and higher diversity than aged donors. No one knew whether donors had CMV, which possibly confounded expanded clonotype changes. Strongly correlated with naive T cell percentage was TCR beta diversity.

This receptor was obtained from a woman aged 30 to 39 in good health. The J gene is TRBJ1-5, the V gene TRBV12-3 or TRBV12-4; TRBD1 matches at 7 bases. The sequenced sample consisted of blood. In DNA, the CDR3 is TGTGCCAGCAGTTTCTCGAAGGGGGCGGTAAATCAGCCCCAGCATTTT. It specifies CASSFSKGAVNQPQHF.